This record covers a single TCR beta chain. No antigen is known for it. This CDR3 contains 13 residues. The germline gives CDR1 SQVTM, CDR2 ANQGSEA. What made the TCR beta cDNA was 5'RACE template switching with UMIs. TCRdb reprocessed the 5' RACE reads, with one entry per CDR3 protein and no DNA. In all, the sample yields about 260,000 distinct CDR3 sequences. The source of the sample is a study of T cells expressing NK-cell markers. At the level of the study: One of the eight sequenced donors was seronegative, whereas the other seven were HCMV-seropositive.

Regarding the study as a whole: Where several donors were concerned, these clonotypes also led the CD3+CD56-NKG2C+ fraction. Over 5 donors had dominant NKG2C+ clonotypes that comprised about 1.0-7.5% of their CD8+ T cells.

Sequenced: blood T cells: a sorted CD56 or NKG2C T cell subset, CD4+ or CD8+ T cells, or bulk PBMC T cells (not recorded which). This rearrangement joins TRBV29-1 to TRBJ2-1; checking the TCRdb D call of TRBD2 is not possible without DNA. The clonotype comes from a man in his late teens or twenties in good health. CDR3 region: CSVAWTSGNEQFF.